One sample yielded the 25 T cell receptor beta chains listed below, sequenced in a study of T cells in Graves' hyperthyroidism and ophthalmopathy. TCR beta CDR3 regions were amplified from RNA transcripts. First-round RT-PCR with HTBI primers amplified the TCR CDR3 region. One entry per CDR3 protein results from TCRdb running MiXCR on the multiplex PCR reads. In the table there are 300,000 to 400,000 distinct CDR3 sequences, more than 11% of which are singletons. Sequences were obtained from blood. The receptors were gathered from a woman between 25 and 40 years old with Graves' hyperthyroidism.

This clonotype was observed a few times. The chain recombines TRBV6-1 with TRBJ2-5, with 8 positions matching TRBD2. The CDR3 is made up of 15 amino acids. The V segment lost 6 bases and the J segment 4 bases; nucleotides outside the gene matches: 10. Germline V lookup: CDR1 MNHNS, CDR2 SASEGT. For the CDR3, the DNA is TGTGCCAGCAGCGGCCTTCGGGAGGGACCAGAGACCCAGTACTTC. Its protein product is CASSGLREGPETQYF.

A few counts support this clonotype. The rearrangement links TRBV6-1 to TRBJ2-7, with D perhaps TRBD2 (5 bases). Trimming cost V 7 bases and J 5 bases, with 15 bases left between them. CDR3 length: 13 residues. Germline V CDR1 and CDR2: MNHNS, SASEGT. CDR3 in amino acids: CASTYQSGNEQYF. DNA of the CDR3: TGTGCCAGCACTTACCAGTCCGGGAACGAGCAGTACTTC.

The rearrangement joins TRBV7-9 to TRBJ2-3, with unresolved D. V shed 5 bases and J shed 2 bases, with 17 bases lying between them. Germline CDR1 is SEHNR and CDR2 is FQNEAQ (reference sequence). This CDR3 is 16 amino acids long. Here the CDR3 DNA reads TGTGCCAGCAGCCCATCGGGTCGGCAGGTCACAGATACGCAGTATTTT. This translates into CASSPSGRQVTDTQYF.

The genes are TRBV14 and TRBJ2-3, with D possibly TRBD2 on 5 matching bases. Per germline, CDR1 SGHDN and CDR2 FVKESK. V was pared by 3 bases and J by 2 bases, with 6 bases between. The CDR3 totals 13 residues. This CDR3 reads CASSQRATDTQYF. CDR3 coding DNA: TGTGCCAGCAGCCAGCGGGCCACAGATACGCAGTATTTT. The full variable domain, completed using reference TRBV14 and TRBJ2-3, is EAGVTQFPSHSVIEKGQTVTLRCDPISGHDNLYWYRRVMGKEIKFLLHFVKESKQDESGMPNNRFLAERTGGTYSTLKVQPAELEDSGVYFCASSQRATDTQYFGPGTRLTVL.

This clonotype has a count of ten or more. The V gene is TRBV20-1, the J gene TRBJ2-3; 11 bases line up with TRBD1. The trim removed 5 bases at V and 7 bases at J, leaving 2 bases unmatched. The CDR3 is 12 residues long. CDR1 DFQATT and CDR2 SNEGSKA come from the germline V gene (reference sequence). The CDR3 loop reads CSAWTGGHTQYF. The CDR3 DNA sequence: TGCAGTGCTTGGACAGGGGGCCATACGCAGTATTTT.

With respect to this clonotype: A junction boundary mismatches the germline segment, possibly from a read error. The chain couples TRBV3-1 to TRBJ2-1, with TRBD1 as a possible D gene (5 bases). The CDR3 contains 15 residues. Per germline, CDR1 LGHDT and CDR2 YNNKEL (reference sequence). CDR3 nucleotide sequence: TGTGCCAGCAGCGGGGCGTCAAACTCCTACAATGGGCAGTTCTTC. Encoded protein: CASSGASNSYNGQFF.

This clonotype was counted at least ten times. V usage is TRBV5-1 and J usage is TRBJ1-5; D is undetermined. Germline V gives CDR1 SGHRS, CDR2 YFSETQ. The CDR3 has 13 residues. Trimming stripped 4 bases from V and 5 bases from J, with 10 bases between. In nucleotides, the CDR3 is TGCGCCAGCAGCCCCGATACCGATCAGCCCCAGCATTTT. Protein sequence: CASSPDTDQPQHF.

This clonotype was observed a few times. This may be a read error, as it is one base from a much larger clone. The chain combines TRBV15 with TRBJ2-5; 7 bases line up with TRBD2. Germline trimming cut 1 base from V and 5 bases from J; bases unmatched to any gene: 7. This CDR3 spans 15 amino acids. CDR1 is LNHNV, CDR2 YYDKDF, per germline (reference sequence). The CDR3 is CATSRAGLPSETQYF. CDR3 DNA: TGTGCCACCAGCAGAGCGGGACTACCAAGTGAGACCCAGTACTTC.

This clonotype turned up a few times. The chain has TRBV30 and TRBJ1-1, with TRBD1 as a possible D gene (6 bases). Trimming shortened V by 5 bases and J by 7 bases, and 20 bases separated the two germline ends. The CDR3 contains 14 residues. The germline gives CDR1 GTSNPN, CDR2 SVGIG (reference sequence). CDR3 DNA sequence: TGTGCCTGGGCCACAGGGCCCCGTGGGGGTGAAGCTTTCTTT. Protein sequence: CAWATGPRGGEAFF.

There are a few counts of this clonotype. The J gene is TRBJ2-5, the V gene TRBV20-1; D possibly corresponds to TRBD2 (6 bases). Trimming took off 4 bases at V and 4 bases at J, with 16 bases between the two ends. Germline V gives CDR1 DFQATT, CDR2 SNEGSKA (reference sequence). This CDR3 spans 14 amino acids. The CDR3 region has the DNA TGCAGTGCTATGGATGTATCGGGGGTAGAGACCCAGTACTTC. Encoded protein: CSAMDVSGVETQYF.

This clonotype was picked up many times. The genes are TRBV28 and TRBJ2-6; D is ambiguous. V was trimmed by 6 bases and J by 3 bases, leaving 12 bases between them. This CDR3 spans 15 amino acids. CDR1 and CDR2 from the germline V gene are MDHEN and SYDVKM. CDR3 loop: CASSAEVYGANVLTF. The CDR3 nucleotides are TGTGCCAGCAGCGCCGAGGTCTATGGGGCCAACGTCCTGACTTTC.

This clonotype was counted ten times or more. The chain combines TRBV12-3 or TRBV12-4 with TRBJ2-5, with D perhaps TRBD2 (6 bases). V lost 6 bases and J 2 bases, leaving 7 bases between the germline ends. The CDR3 length is 12 residues. This CDR3 reads CASRGGQETQYF. Here the CDR3 DNA reads TGTGCCAGCAGGGGGGGACAAGAGACCCAGTACTTC.

There are a few counts of this clonotype. This chain links TRBV5-4 with TRBJ2-7, with 11 bases identical to TRBD1. This CDR3 comprises 14 residues. The ends lost 4 bases at V and 7 bases at J; junction bases unmatched: 7. Germline V gene sequence: CDR1 SGHNT, CDR2 YYREEE (reference sequence). The CDR3 region has the DNA TGTGCCAGCAGCGTGGGACAGGGGGTGTGGGAGCAGTACTTC. Its translation is CASSVGQGVWEQYF.

This clonotype was seen repeatedly, ten times or more. The chain uses TRBV20-1 and TRBJ2-3; D is possibly TRBD2 (6 bases). Deletions cut 6 bases from V and 10 bases from J, with 20 bases between. CDR1 is DFQATT and CDR2 is SNEGSKA in the germline V gene (reference sequence). This CDR3 contains 13 residues. The CDR3: CSALQTSANAQYF. The CDR3 region has the DNA TGCAGTGCCCTTCAGACTAGTGCAAATGCGCAGTATTTT.

This clonotype was found many times. The J gene is TRBJ1-1, the V gene TRBV24-1, with D tentatively TRBD1 (5 bases). This CDR3 is built from 14 residues. Germline V gene data show CDR1 as KGHDR and CDR2 as SFDVKD. V lost 5 bases, J lost 10 bases, and 19 bases lay in between. Here the CDR3 reads CATSAPKGTRGAFF. The DNA for the CDR3 is TGTGCCACCAGTGCCCCCAAGGGGACTCGGGGAGCTTTCTTT.

The CDR3: CASSFPLEDTQYF. In nucleotides, the CDR3 is TGTGCCAGCAGTTTCCCCCTAGAAGATACGCAGTATTTT. The rearrangement uses TRBV12-3 or TRBV12-4 and TRBJ2-3; D is ambiguous. The CDR3 is 13 amino acids. V was trimmed by 3 bases and J by 5 bases, leaving 9 bases between them.

The sample holds many counts of this clonotype. The chain employs TRBV2 and TRBJ2-5; possible D gene TRBD2, 5 bases. CDR3 length equals 16 residues. Trimming took off 7 bases at V and 5 bases at J, with 23 bases between the two ends. Germline lookup yields CDR1 SNHLY and CDR2 FYNNEI. CDR3 bases: TGTGCCAGCATAGCGATACCGGGAAACAGCTTGGAGACCCAGTACTTC. As protein: CASIAIPGNSLETQYF.

The chain recombines TRBV6-2 or TRBV6-3 with TRBJ2-2; D uncertain. The CDR3 is 15 residues long. CDR1 is MNHEY, CDR2 SVGEGT, per germline. The germline V and J ends were trimmed by 5 bases and 6 bases, with 16 bases remaining between them. DNA of the CDR3: TGTGCCAGCAGTAGATATCTAGGAGAATCCGGGGAGCTGTTTTTT. It translates to CASSRYLGESGELFF.

The chain employs TRBV20-1 and TRBJ2-7; TRBD2 agrees at 9 bases. V lost 2 bases and J lost 9; bases outside the gene matches: 8. Germline CDR1 and CDR2: DFQATT and SNEGSKA (reference sequence). This CDR3 spans 13 amino acids. Written as DNA, the CDR3 is TGCAGTGCTAGACTTTTCGGACTAGCGCGGCAGTACTTC. Translated, it gives CSARLFGLARQYF.

The chain couples TRBV20-1 to TRBJ2-1, with TRBD2 matching 8 bases. The J segment lost 5 bases and the V segment lost 3 bases, leaving 6 bases of the junction unmatched. The CDR3 is made up of 14 amino acids. Germline-derived CDR1 and CDR2 are DFQATT and SNEGSKA (reference sequence). The CDR3 is CSASTGGSHNEQFF. The CDR3 nucleotides read TGCAGTGCTAGTACGGGAGGGAGCCACAATGAGCAGTTCTTC.

Many counts were recorded for this clonotype. J is TRBJ2-1 and V is TRBV6-2 or TRBV6-3; 7 nucleotides agree with TRBD1. There are 15 residues in the CDR3. After removal of 5 bases from V and 9 bases from J, the junction contained 13 bases not matched to a gene. From germline, CDR1 is MNHEY and CDR2 SVGEGT. This CDR3 is CASSPPSDRTTEQFF. The CDR3 bases are TGTGCCAGCAGTCCTCCCTCGGACAGGACGACTGAGCAGTTCTTC.

The chain is built from TRBV7-9 and TRBJ2-5; 8 positions match TRBD1. V lost 1 base, J lost 5 bases, and 3 bases stayed unmatched. The CDR3 extends over 14 amino acids. In germline, CDR1 is SEHNR, CDR2 FQNEAQ (reference sequence). CDR3 DNA: TGTGCCAGCAGCTTAGTTCCAGGGGGCGAGACCCAGTACTTC. Encoded protein: CASSLVPGGETQYF.

Ten or more counts support this clonotype. This chain links TRBV24-1 with TRBJ2-1, with a possible D match to TRBD2 (5 bases). Trimming took off 9 bases at V and 6 bases at J, with 14 bases between the two ends. Germline CDR1 KGHDR, CDR2 SFDVKD. The CDR3 length is 13 residues. This CDR3 is CATSAYGVNEQFF. CDR3 DNA sequence: TGTGCCACCTCGGCGTACGGGGTCAATGAGCAGTTCTTC.

The chain couples TRBV5-6 to TRBJ2-3, with D hard to call. Trimming removed 1 base from V and 4 bases from J, with 13 bases in between. CDR3 length: 15 amino acids. Germline V gene lookup returns CDR1 SGHDT and CDR2 YYEEEE. This CDR3 is CASSLSSRFADTQYF. DNA for the CDR3: TGTGCCAGCAGCTTGAGTTCACGCTTCGCAGATACGCAGTATTTT.

This chain links TRBV20-1 with TRBJ2-1; TRBD1 agrees at 9 bases. CDR3 size: 19 residues. In germline, CDR1 is DFQATT, CDR2 SNEGSKA (reference sequence). The ends lost 3 bases at V and 0 bases at J; junction bases unmatched: 15. In DNA form, the CDR3 reads TGCAGTGCTAGGGGGGTTGGGACAGGGATCGCCTACTCCTACAATGAGCAGTTCTTC. As protein: CSARGVGTGIAYSYNEQFF.